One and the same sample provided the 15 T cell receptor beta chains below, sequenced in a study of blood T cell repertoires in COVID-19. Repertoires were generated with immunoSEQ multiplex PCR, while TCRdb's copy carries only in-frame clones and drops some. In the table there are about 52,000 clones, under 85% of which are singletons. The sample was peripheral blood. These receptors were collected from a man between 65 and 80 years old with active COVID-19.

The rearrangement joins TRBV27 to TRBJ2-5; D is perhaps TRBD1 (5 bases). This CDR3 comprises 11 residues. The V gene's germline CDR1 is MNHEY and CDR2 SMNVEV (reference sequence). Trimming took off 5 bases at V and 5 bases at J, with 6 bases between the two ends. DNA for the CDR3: TGTGCCAGCAGTAAGGGGGAGACCCAGTACTTC. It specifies CASSKGETQYF.

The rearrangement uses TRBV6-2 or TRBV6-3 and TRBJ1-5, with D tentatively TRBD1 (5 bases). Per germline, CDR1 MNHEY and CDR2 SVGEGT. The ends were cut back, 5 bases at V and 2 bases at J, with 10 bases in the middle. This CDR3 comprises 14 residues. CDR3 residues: CASSRGSGNQPQHF. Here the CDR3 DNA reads TGTGCCAGCAGTCGGGGGAGCGGCAATCAGCCCCAGCATTTT.

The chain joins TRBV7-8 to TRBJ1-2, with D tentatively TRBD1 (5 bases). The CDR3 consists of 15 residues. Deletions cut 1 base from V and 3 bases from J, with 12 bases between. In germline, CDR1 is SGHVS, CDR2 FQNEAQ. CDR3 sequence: CASSLEGSFDYGYTF. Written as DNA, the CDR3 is TGTGCCAGCAGCTTAGAGGGGTCCTTCGACTATGGCTACACCTTC. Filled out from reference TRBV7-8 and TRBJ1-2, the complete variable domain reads GAGVSQSPRYKVAKRGQDVALRCDPISGHVSLFWYQQALGQGPEFLTYFQNEAQLDKSGLPSDRFFAERPEGSVSTLKIQRTQQEDSAVYLCASSLEGSFDYGYTFGSGTRLTVV.

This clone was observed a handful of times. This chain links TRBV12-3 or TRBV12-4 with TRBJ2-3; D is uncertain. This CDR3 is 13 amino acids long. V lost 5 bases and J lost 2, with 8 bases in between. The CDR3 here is CASSLRLTDTQYF. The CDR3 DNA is TGTGCCAGCAGTCTCAGACTCACAGATACGCAGTATTTT.

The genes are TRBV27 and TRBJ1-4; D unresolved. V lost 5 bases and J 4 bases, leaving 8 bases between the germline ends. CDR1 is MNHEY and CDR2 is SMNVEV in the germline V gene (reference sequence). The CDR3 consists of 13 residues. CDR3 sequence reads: CASSGQVNEKLFF. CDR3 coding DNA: TGTGCCAGCAGTGGGCAGGTTAATGAAAAACTGTTTTTT. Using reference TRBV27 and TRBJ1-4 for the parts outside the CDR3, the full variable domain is EAQVTQNPRYLITVTGKKLTVTCSQNMNHEYMSWYRQDPGLGLRQIYYSMNVEVTDKGDVPEGYKVSRKEKRNFPLILESPSPNQTSLYFCASSGQVNEKLFFGSGTQLSVL.

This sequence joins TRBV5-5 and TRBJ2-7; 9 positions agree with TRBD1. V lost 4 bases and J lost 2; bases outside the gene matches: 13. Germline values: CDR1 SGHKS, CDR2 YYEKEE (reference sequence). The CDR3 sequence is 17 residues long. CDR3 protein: CASSLGTGWDYTYEQYF. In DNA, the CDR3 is TGTGCCAGCAGCCTCGGGACAGGGTGGGACTATACCTACGAGCAGTACTTC.

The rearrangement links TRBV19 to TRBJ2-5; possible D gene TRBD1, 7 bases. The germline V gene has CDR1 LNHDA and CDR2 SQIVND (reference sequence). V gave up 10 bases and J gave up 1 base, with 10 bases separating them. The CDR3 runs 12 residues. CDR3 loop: CATRGAQETQYF. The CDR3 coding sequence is TGTGCCACCAGGGGGGCCCAAGAGACCCAGTACTTC. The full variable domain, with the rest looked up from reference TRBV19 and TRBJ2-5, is DGGITQSPKYLFRKEGQNVTLSCEQNLNHDAMYWYRQDPGQGLRLIYYSQIVNDFQKGDIAEGYSVSREKKESFPLTVTSAQKNPTAFYLCATRGAQETQYFGPGTRLLVL.

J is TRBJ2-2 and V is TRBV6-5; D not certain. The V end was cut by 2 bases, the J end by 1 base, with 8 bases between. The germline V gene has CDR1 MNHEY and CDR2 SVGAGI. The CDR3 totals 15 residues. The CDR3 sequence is CASSYAVQNTGELFF. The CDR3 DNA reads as TGTGCCAGCAGTTACGCAGTACAGAACACCGGGGAGCTGTTTTTT.

The CDR3 DNA reads TGCGCCAGCAGCTCGCGGACAGGGCGATTCACAGATACGCAGTATTTT. This gives the protein CASSSRTGRFTDTQYF. V and J are TRBV5-1 and TRBJ2-3; 8 bases align to TRBD1. V trimming: 3 bases; J trimming: 2 bases; junction bases outside the gene matches: 8. CDR3 length equals 16 residues. Germline V gene lookup returns CDR1 SGHRS and CDR2 YFSETQ.

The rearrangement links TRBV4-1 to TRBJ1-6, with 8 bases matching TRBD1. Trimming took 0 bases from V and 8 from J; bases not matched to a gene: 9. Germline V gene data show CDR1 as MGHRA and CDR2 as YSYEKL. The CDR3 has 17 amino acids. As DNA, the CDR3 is TGCGCCAGCAGCCAAGATGGGCCCCACAGGGGGGATTCACCCCTCCACTTT. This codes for CASSQDGPHRGDSPLHF.

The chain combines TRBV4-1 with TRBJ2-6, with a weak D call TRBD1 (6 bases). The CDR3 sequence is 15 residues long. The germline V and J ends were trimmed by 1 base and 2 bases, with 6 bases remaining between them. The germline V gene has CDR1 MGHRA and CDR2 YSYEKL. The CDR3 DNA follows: TGCGCCAGCAGCCAAGGACAGGCTGGGGCCAACGTCCTGACTTTC. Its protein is CASSQGQAGANVLTF.

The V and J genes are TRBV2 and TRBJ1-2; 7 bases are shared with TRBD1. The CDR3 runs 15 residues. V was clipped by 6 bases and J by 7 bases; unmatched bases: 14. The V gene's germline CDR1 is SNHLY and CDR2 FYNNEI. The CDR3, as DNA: TGTGCCAGCAGCATCTCCGGGACAGCGGCCGGTGGCTACACCTTC. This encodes CASSISGTAAGGYTF.

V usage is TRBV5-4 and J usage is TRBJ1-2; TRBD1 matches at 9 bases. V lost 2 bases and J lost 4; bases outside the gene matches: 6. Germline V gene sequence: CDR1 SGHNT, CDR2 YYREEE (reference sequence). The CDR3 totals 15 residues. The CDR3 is CASSFTQGALYGYTF. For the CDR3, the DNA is TGTGCCAGCAGCTTTACACAGGGGGCCCTCTATGGCTACACCTTC. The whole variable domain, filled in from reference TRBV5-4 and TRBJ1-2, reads ETGVTQSPTHLIKTRGQQVTLRCSSQSGHNTVSWYQQALGQGPQFIFQYYREEENGRGNFPPRFSGLQFPNYSSELNVNALELDDSALYLCASSFTQGALYGYTFGSGTRLTVV.

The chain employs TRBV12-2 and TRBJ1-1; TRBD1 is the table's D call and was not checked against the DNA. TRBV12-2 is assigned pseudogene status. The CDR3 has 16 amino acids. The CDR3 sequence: CASRFRRGGRNTEAFF. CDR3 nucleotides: TGTGCAAGTCGCTTCCGGAGAGGGGGCCGGAACACTGAAGCTTTCTTT.

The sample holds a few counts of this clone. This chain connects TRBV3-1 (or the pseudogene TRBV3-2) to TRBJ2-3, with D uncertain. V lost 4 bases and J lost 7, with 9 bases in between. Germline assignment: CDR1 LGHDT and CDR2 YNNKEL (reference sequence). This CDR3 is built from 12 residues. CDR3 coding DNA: TGTGCCAGCAGCCTCTCCAGGAATACGCAGTATTTT. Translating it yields CASSLSRNTQYF.